The clone carrying this T cell receptor (beta chain) occurred once. Its target is not known. The data were obtained in a study of T cell responses to AZD1222 COVID-19 vaccine. Study-level results: Donors were mostly white British, more females; clonal diversity possibly underestimated. The study reported that nearly half of spike-specific TCRs target unmutated variant regions. Among AZD1222 vaccinees, only six were seropositive at baseline. The study found vaccine-associated CD4 TCRs spanning spike, dominant at 160-218 and 743-854.

CDR3 size: 13 residues. Germline V gives CDR1 SGHTA, CDR2 FQGTGA. Trimming took 3 bases from V and 3 from J; bases not matched to a gene: 1. The assay was immunoSEQ multiplex PCR, and TCRdb's table has in-frame clones only and misses some. The sample lists approximately 110,000 clones; around 83% were seen once. J is TRBJ2-7 and V is TRBV7-3, with 8 bases identical to TRBD1. This clonotype originated in an adult who received the AZD1222 COVID-19 vaccine. Specimen: peripheral blood, collected 28 days after the second AZD1222 dose. CDR3 in amino acids: CASSFGQGYEQYF. Written as DNA, the CDR3 is TGTGCCAGCAGCTTCGGACAGGGCTACGAGCAGTACTTC.